The 13 T cell receptor beta chains below were found in one sample sequenced in a study of blood T cell repertoires in COVID-19. The repertoire was sequenced with immunoSEQ multiplex PCR; TCRdb's copy has only in-frame clones and lacks some. Of 200,000 to 300,000 clones in the sample, 65% to 90% are singletons; the top ten hold approximately 5.1%. The sequenced sample consisted of peripheral blood. The receptors shown here come from a man aged 45-60 years with COVID-19, enrolled during active disease.

V usage is TRBV19 and J usage is TRBJ2-6; tentatively, D is TRBD1 (6 bases). With 3 bases removed from V and 1 base from J, the gap between germline ends came to 13 bases. CDR1 and CDR2 (germline): LNHDA, SQIVND (reference sequence). There are 17 residues in the CDR3. The CDR3 loop reads CASSMAGAGSGANVLTF. The CDR3 region has the DNA TGTGCCAGTAGTATGGCAGGGGCAGGATCTGGGGCCAACGTCCTGACTTTC. The variable domain in full, with the rest retrieved from reference TRBV19 and TRBJ2-6, is DGGITQSPKYLFRKEGQNVTLSCEQNLNHDAMYWYRQDPGQGLRLIYYSQIVNDFQKGDIAEGYSVSREKKESFPLTVTSAQKNPTAFYLCASSMAGAGSGANVLTFGAGSRLTVL.

The chain employs TRBV9 and TRBJ2-5; tentative D call: TRBD2 (6 bases). V lost 4 bases and J 3 bases, leaving 10 bases between the germline ends. Germline-derived CDR1 and CDR2 are SGDLS and YYNGEE. CDR3 size: 13 residues. The CDR3: CASSTLAEETQYF. The CDR3 bases are TGTGCCAGCAGCACCTTAGCGGAAGAGACCCAGTACTTC. The whole variable domain, remainder taken from reference TRBV9 and TRBJ2-5, is DSGVTQTPKHLITATGQRVTLRCSPRSGDLSVYWYQQSLDQGLQFLIQYYNGEERAKGNILERFSAQQFPDLHSELNLSSLELGDSALYFCASSTLAEETQYFGPGTRLLVL.

V and J are TRBV19 and TRBJ1-2; D remains ambiguous. Trimming took off 8 bases at V and 2 bases at J, with 15 bases between the two ends. CDR1 and CDR2 (germline): LNHDA, SQIVND (reference sequence). This CDR3 region has 14 residues. CDR3 sequence reads: CASGPLQVNYGYTF. The CDR3 nucleotides are TGTGCCAGTGGCCCGTTACAAGTAAACTATGGCTACACCTTC.

The chain employs TRBV7-9 and TRBJ2-1; 10 bases agree with TRBD1. After removal of 0 bases from V and 3 bases from J, the junction contained 5 bases not matched to a gene. From germline, CDR1 is SEHNR and CDR2 FQNEAQ (reference sequence). The CDR3 loop spans 17 amino acids. CDR3 DNA sequence: TGTGCCAGCAGCTTAGCGCAGTGGGACAGGGGCTACAATGAGCAGTTCTTC. Its protein is CASSLAQWDRGYNEQFF.

This sequence joins TRBV3-1 (or the pseudogene TRBV3-2) and TRBJ2-1, with a possible D match to TRBD2 (6 bases). With 0 bases removed from V and 3 bases from J, the gap between germline ends came to 12 bases. The germline V gene encodes CDR1 LGHDT and CDR2 YNNKEL (reference sequence). This CDR3 region has 16 residues. CDR3 sequence (DNA): TGTGCCAGCAGCCAAGATGGAGGGGCTGACTACAATGAGCAGTTCTTC. It is translated as CASSQDGGADYNEQFF.

The chain links TRBV2 to TRBJ2-7; the match to TRBD1 covers 7 bases. The ends lost 4 bases at V and 3 bases at J; junction bases unmatched: 6. Germline values: CDR1 SNHLY, CDR2 FYNNEI. CDR3 length: 14 amino acids. The CDR3 DNA is TGTGCCAGCAGTGCCCGGGACAGAGACTACGAGCAGTACTTC. This gives the protein CASSARDRDYEQYF.

The V and J genes are TRBV7-3 and TRBJ2-7; D is perhaps TRBD2 (6 bases). The CDR3 is 14 residues long. Germline values: CDR1 SGHTA, CDR2 FQGTGA. V lost 5 bases and J 0 bases, leaving 11 bases between the germline ends. In nucleotides, the CDR3 is TGTGCCAGCAGCCGGGACGGGGGCTCCTACGAGCAGTACTTC. Translating it yields CASSRDGGSYEQYF.

The chain carries TRBV30 and TRBJ1-3; D not certain. CDR1 is GTSNPN, CDR2 SVGIG, per germline (reference sequence). The CDR3 consists of 13 residues. V lost 0 bases and J lost 4, with 7 bases in between. The CDR3 is CAWSVIPGNTIYF. The CDR3 DNA reads as TGTGCCTGGAGTGTCATTCCCGGAAACACCATATATTTT.

The V gene is TRBV18, the J gene TRBJ1-1; maybe TRBD1 (6 bases). Trimming shortened V by 6 bases and J by 8 bases, and 13 bases separated the two germline ends. The CDR3 is 12 residues long. Germline CDR1 and CDR2: KGHSH and LQKENI. CDR3 in amino acids: CASSITGTEAFF. The CDR3 nucleotides read TGTGCCAGCTCTATAACCGGGACAGAAGCTTTCTTT.

V is TRBV18 and J is TRBJ2-4; D is perhaps TRBD1 (6 bases). The CDR3 has 14 amino acids. V was pared by 3 bases and J by 6 bases, with 12 bases between. CDR1 and CDR2 from the germline V gene are KGHSH and LQKENI. CDR3 nucleotide sequence: TGTGCCAGCTCACCTCCAGGGACATTAAACATTCAGTACTTC. This sequence encodes CASSPPGTLNIQYF. The complete variable domain, with remaining parts taken from reference TRBV18 and TRBJ2-4, reads NAGVMQNPRHLVRRRGQEARLRCSPMKGHSHVYWYRQLPEEGLKFMVYLQKENIIDESGMPKERFSAEFPKEGPSILRIQQVVRGDSAAYFCASSPPGTLNIQYFGAGTRLSVL.

This chain joins TRBV18 and TRBJ2-3, with 9 nucleotides matching TRBD2. The V segment lost 5 bases and the J segment 1 base; nucleotides outside the gene matches: 1. The germline CDR1 and CDR2 sequences are KGHSH and LQKENI. This CDR3 comprises 14 residues. CDR3 DNA sequence: TGTGCCAGCTCAATAGCGGGGGGCACAGATACGCAGTATTTT. Encoded protein: CASSIAGGTDTQYF.

This clone was seen only a few times. The chain carries TRBV7-2 and TRBJ1-3; 9 bases are a match to TRBD1. V was clipped by 5 bases and J by 4 bases; unmatched bases: 6. CDR3 length equals 15 residues. The germline V gene has CDR1 SGHTA and CDR2 FQGNSA. The CDR3 region is CASSAGTGKGNTIYF. In DNA form, the CDR3 reads TGTGCCAGCAGCGCCGGGACAGGGAAGGGAAACACCATATATTTT.

The chain combines TRBV27 with TRBJ1-6; possibly TRBD1 for D (6 bases). There are 12 residues in the CDR3. The V gene lost 6 bases and the J gene lost 14 bases, with 14 bases spanning the gap. Germline V gene sequence: CDR1 MNHEY, CDR2 SMNVEV (reference sequence). For the CDR3, the DNA is TGTGCCAGCAGGTCGAACAGGGCTGCCCTCCACTTT. Translating it yields CASRSNRAALHF.